Following are 15 T cell receptor beta chains from one sample sequenced in a study of blood T cell repertoires in COVID-19. Repertoires were generated with immunoSEQ multiplex PCR, while TCRdb's copy carries only in-frame clones and drops some. The sample lists roughly 150,000 clones; 70% to 85% were seen once. Sample: peripheral blood. Receptors originate from a woman aged 50 to 65 with acute or convalescent COVID-19.

The count of this clone is one. The chain is built from TRBV2 and TRBJ2-5; no clear D gene. The CDR3 length is 12 residues. The V gene lost 10 bases and the J gene lost 0 bases, with 9 bases spanning the gap. Germline V lookup: CDR1 SNHLY, CDR2 FYNNEI. CDR3 nucleotide sequence: TGTGCCACCCACCGGGACCAAGAGACCCAGTACTTC. Its translation is CATHRDQETQYF.

The table lists this clone with a count of one. The CDR3 loop is CASSVSVNQPQHF. For the CDR3, the DNA is TGTGCCAGCAGTGTGTCGGTCAATCAGCCCCAGCATTTT. This rearrangement joins TRBV2 to TRBJ1-5, with no clear D. CDR3 length: 13 residues. From germline, CDR1 is SNHLY and CDR2 FYNNEI. Deletions cut 4 bases from V and 3 bases from J, with 7 bases between.

The chain couples TRBV4-2 to TRBJ1-2; 12 nucleotides match TRBD1. After removal of 5 bases from V and 8 bases from J, the junction contained 9 bases not matched to a gene. CDR1 and CDR2 (germline): LGHNA, YNFKEQ. The CDR3 has 15 amino acids. For the CDR3, the DNA is TGTGCCAGCAGCAGACCGGGACAGGGGGCTAGAGGCTACACCTTC. Its translation: CASSRPGQGARGYTF.

This clone came up once. The chain uses TRBV5-4 and TRBJ2-1; 13 positions match TRBD2. This CDR3 has 16 residues. With V trimmed by 0 bases and J by 5 bases, 2 bases remained unmatched. CDR1 is SGHNT and CDR2 is YYREEE in the germline V gene (reference sequence). The CDR3 DNA follows: TGTGCCAGCAGCTTGGCCGGGACTAGCGGGAACAATGAGCAGTTCTTC. Its translation: CASSLAGTSGNNEQFF.

This clone appeared a single time. This chain joins TRBV3-1 (or the pseudogene TRBV3-2) and TRBJ1-4; 9 bases align to TRBD1. The CDR3 has 14 amino acids. The junction had 4 bases not matched to a gene; V was cut back by 8 bases and J by 3 bases. Germline loops: CDR1 LGHDT, CDR2 YNNKEL (reference sequence). CDR3 DNA: TGTGCCAGCTCCCGGACAGGGGCTAATGAAAAACTGTTTTTT. Amino acids: CASSRTGANEKLFF.

The chain uses TRBV10-1 and TRBJ2-7, with D possibly being TRBD2 (5 bases). CDR3 length equals 14 residues. The germline gives CDR1 WNHNN, CDR2 SYGVQD (reference sequence). Deletions cut 2 bases from V and 7 bases from J, with 15 bases between. CDR3 sequence (DNA): TGCGCCAGCAGTGAGGGACTGGGCTGGGTGGAGCAGTACTTC. This sequence encodes CASSEGLGWVEQYF.

The chain couples TRBV7-3 to TRBJ2-3, with 7 bases that match TRBD2. The CDR3 length is 13 residues. From germline, CDR1 is SGHTA and CDR2 FQGTGA. Trimming cost V 5 bases and J 8 bases; bases outside gene matches: 7. The CDR3 spells CASSPGGLPTQYF. CDR3 DNA: TGTGCCAGCAGCCCGGGGGGACTACCTACGCAGTATTTT.

J is TRBJ1-2 and V is TRBV6-1; D uncertain. This CDR3 is 17 amino acids long. Germline lookup yields CDR1 MNHNS and CDR2 SASEGT. V was cut by 2 bases and J by 5 bases, with 21 bases left in between. The CDR3 loop is CASSEFATYTLGYGYTF. The DNA of the CDR3 is TGTGCCAGCAGTGAATTTGCGACATACACGCTTGGTTATGGCTACACCTTC.

The chain joins TRBV27 to TRBJ1-6; maybe TRBD1 (6 bases). This CDR3 has 13 amino acids. The V end lost 6 bases, the J end lost 7 bases, and 10 bases lay between the germline ends. The germline CDR1 and CDR2 sequences are MNHEY and SMNVEV (reference sequence). CDR3 sequence: CASRDQGNSPLHF. The CDR3 DNA sequence: TGTGCCAGCAGGGACCAGGGGAATTCACCCCTCCACTTT.

Notes on this clone: This sample includes further DNA sequences coding for the same CDR3. The CDR3, as DNA: TGTGCCAGCAGCTTACAGGGAAGCACAGATACGCAGTATTTT. This codes for CASSLQGSTDTQYF. The rearrangement uses TRBV7-9 and TRBJ2-3; D is possibly TRBD1 (5 bases). CDR1 is SEHNR and CDR2 is FQNEAQ in the germline V gene (reference sequence). This CDR3 comprises 14 residues. With 2 bases removed from V and 0 bases from J, the gap between germline ends came to 6 bases.

DNA for the CDR3: TGTGCCAGTCTAGACAGGGCCAACACCGGGGAGCTGTTTTTT. It yields the protein CASLDRANTGELFF. The gene calls are TRBV19 and TRBJ2-2; 7 bases line up with TRBD1. Trimming cost V 8 bases and J 2 bases; bases outside gene matches: 5. The CDR3 has 14 amino acids. The germline gives CDR1 LNHDA, CDR2 SQIVND (reference sequence).

The chain's CDR3 is CASLWGLAGGQETQYF. As DNA, the CDR3 is TGTGCCAGCCTGTGGGGACTAGCGGGGGGCCAAGAGACCCAGTACTTC. The chain employs TRBV2 and TRBJ2-5; 15 bases agree with TRBD2. The J segment lost 1 base and the V segment lost 8 bases, leaving 5 bases of the junction unmatched. CDR1 is SNHLY and CDR2 is FYNNEI in the germline V gene. The CDR3 covers 16 residues.

This chain uses TRBV10-3 with TRBJ1-5; 11 bases are shared with TRBD1. Germline-derived CDR1 and CDR2 are ENHRY and SYGVKD. With 4 bases clipped from V and 6 bases from J, the junction kept 5 bases outside the gene matches. This CDR3 has 15 residues. The CDR3 sequence is CAISAGTGGLQPQHF. The CDR3 nucleotides are TGTGCCATCAGTGCCGGGACAGGGGGTCTTCAGCCCCAGCATTTT.

The chain has TRBV19 and TRBJ1-6; D might be TRBD1 (6 bases). This CDR3 region has 15 residues. Trimming removed 3 bases at V and 4 bases at J, with 10 bases between. Looked up from germline, CDR1 is LNHDA and CDR2 is SQIVND (reference sequence). The CDR3 region is CASSIGQSYNSPLHF. The CDR3 DNA reads TGTGCCAGTAGTATCGGACAGTCTTATAATTCACCCCTCCACTTT.

The chain combines TRBV3-1 (or the pseudogene TRBV3-2) with TRBJ1-3; possibly TRBD1 for D (5 bases). V was clipped by 1 base and J by 4 bases, with 11 bases between them. Looked up from germline, CDR1 is LGHDT and CDR2 is YNNKEL (reference sequence). The CDR3 has 15 residues. CDR3 protein: CASSQVNQGGNTIYF. CDR3 nucleotides: TGTGCCAGCAGCCAAGTCAACCAGGGAGGAAACACCATATATTTT.